These 20 T cell receptor beta chains share one sample of origin, sequenced in a study of T-cell reconstitution after alpha-beta-depleted transplantation in children. Preparing the TCRbeta library involved the use of unique molecular identifiers. TCRdb analysed the PCR reads with MiXCR anew, one entry per CDR3 protein. The sample has approximately 250,000 distinct CDR3 sequences; more than 7.5% are singletons. Specimen: PBMCs from the stem cell graft donor, collected from the stem cell graft. These receptors originate from a human donor who donated a stem cell graft to a child with SCID.

The sample holds one count of this clonotype. V gene TRBV6-2 or TRBV6-3 combines with J gene TRBJ2-7; 9 nucleotides agree with TRBD1. CDR1 and CDR2 (germline): MNHEY, SVGEGT. The CDR3 spans 14 residues. After removal of 6 bases from V and 6 bases from J, the junction contained 9 bases not matched to a gene. In DNA form, the CDR3 reads TGTGCCAGCAGGGGACAGGGCCTCCCCTCCGAGCAGTACTTC. Encoded protein: CASRGQGLPSEQYF.

In this sample, this clonotype turned up many times. CDR3 in amino acids: CASSPPGRPYNEQFF. The CDR3 DNA follows: TGTGCCAGCAGTCCCCCGGGCAGACCCTACAATGAGCAGTTCTTC. The chain couples TRBV12-3 or TRBV12-4 to TRBJ2-1, with unresolved D. This CDR3 is built from 15 residues. The germline V and J ends were trimmed by 5 bases and 2 bases, with 13 bases remaining between them.

As to this clonotype: One base away lies a much larger clone, so this may be a sequencing read error. The J gene is TRBJ2-5, the V gene TRBV7-9; no clear D. The CDR3 is 9 amino acids. Germline V gene data show CDR1 as SEHNR and CDR2 as FQNEAQ (reference sequence). Trimming pared 11 bases from V and 1 base from J, leaving 2 bases between. In nucleotides, the CDR3 is TGTGCCGCCCAAGAGACCCAGTACTTC. Its protein product is CAAQETQYF.

In its sample, this clonotype was seen a few times. V is TRBV5-6 and J is TRBJ2-1, with 8 bases identical to TRBD2. V was clipped by 5 bases and J by 3 bases; unmatched bases: 13. Germline V gene lookup returns CDR1 SGHDT and CDR2 YYEEEE. This CDR3 contains 17 residues. DNA of the CDR3: TGTGCCAGCAGTCCGGGACTAGATCTTACTGGCTACAATGAGCAGTTCTTC. It codes for CASSPGLDLTGYNEQFF.

This clonotype was counted many times. This chain joins TRBV27 and TRBJ1-4; 9 bases match TRBD1. The ends lost 4 bases at V and 10 bases at J; junction bases unmatched: 7. This CDR3 has 14 amino acids. Germline CDR1 MNHEY, CDR2 SMNVEV (reference sequence). The CDR3 DNA reads TGTGCCAGCAGTTCGGGACAGGGCAGGGGAAAACTGTTTTTT. Residues: CASSSGQGRGKLFF.

This clonotype was seen many times. V and J are TRBV5-1 and TRBJ2-7; D remains unclear. The germline V gene has CDR1 SGHRS and CDR2 YFSETQ. Trimming pared 0 bases from V and 2 bases from J, leaving 6 bases between. The CDR3 loop spans 13 amino acids. Here the CDR3 reads CASSLEITYEQYF. The CDR3 nucleotides read TGCGCCAGCAGCTTGGAGATCACCTACGAGCAGTACTTC.

This clonotype was picked up many times. The rearrangement uses TRBV20-1 and TRBJ1-1, with no clear D. Trimming took 6 bases from V and 1 from J, leaving 9 bases between them. Germline V gene sequence: CDR1 DFQATT, CDR2 SNEGSKA (reference sequence). The CDR3 has 12 residues. CDR3 in DNA: TGCAGTGCCGTGGGTGGGAACACTGAAGCTTTCTTT. This codes for CSAVGGNTEAFF.

This clonotype was found many times. The rearrangement links TRBV15 to TRBJ2-3, with a tentative D call TRBD1 (6 bases). With 0 bases removed from V and 12 bases from J, the gap between germline ends came to 13 bases. CDR1 is LNHNV and CDR2 is YYDKDF in the germline V gene (reference sequence). The CDR3 sequence is 13 residues long. This CDR3 reads CATSRDGGGSQYF. The CDR3 region has the DNA TGTGCCACCAGCAGAGATGGGGGCGGTTCACAGTATTTT.

This clonotype was counted ten times or more. The chain is built from TRBV5-1 and TRBJ2-5; D ambiguous. Germline V gene sequence: CDR1 SGHRS, CDR2 YFSETQ. V lost 1 base to trimming and J lost 2 bases, with 9 bases between them. The CDR3 extends over 14 amino acids. CDR3 in DNA: TGCGCCAGCAGCTTGTTCTCGGTACAAGAGACCCAGTACTTC. Amino acids: CASSLFSVQETQYF.

This clonotype was observed many times. This chain links TRBV15 with TRBJ2-5; D is unclear. CDR3 length equals 14 residues. The germline gives CDR1 LNHNV, CDR2 YYDKDF (reference sequence). Trimming left V 0 bases short and J 14 bases short, with 19 bases between. The CDR3 is CATSRDRGEVIPYF. CDR3 sequence (DNA): TGTGCCACCAGCAGAGATCGCGGAGAGGTGATTCCCTACTTC.

The chain links TRBV21-1 to TRBJ2-4. TRBV21-1 is a recognized pseudogene. The CDR3 totals 14 residues. The CDR3 loop reads CASSKIYGKNIQYF. For the CDR3, the DNA is TGTGCCAGCAGCAAGATTTACGGCAAAAACATTCAGTACTTC.

This clonotype was seen at least ten times. J is TRBJ2-5 and V is TRBV9; D is possibly TRBD1 (6 bases). The CDR3 totals 14 residues. Deletions cut 0 bases from V and 5 bases from J, with 11 bases between. Germline CDR1 and CDR2: SGDLS and YYNGEE. The CDR3 spells CASSVVGASETQYF. The CDR3 DNA reads TGTGCCAGCAGCGTAGTGGGGGCGTCGGAGACCCAGTACTTC. The full variable domain, in which reference TRBV9 and TRBJ2-5 provide the parts outside the CDR3, is DSGVTQTPKHLITATGQRVTLRCSPRSGDLSVYWYQQSLDQGLQFLIQYYNGEERAKGNILERFSAQQFPDLHSELNLSSLELGDSALYFCASSVVGASETQYFGPGTRLLVL.

This clonotype was seen repeatedly, ten times or more. The gene calls are TRBV5-1 and TRBJ1-2; D remains ambiguous. Per the germline V gene, CDR1 is SGHRS and CDR2 is YFSETQ. The CDR3 covers 13 residues. V gave up 3 bases and J gave up 8 bases, with 14 bases separating them. The CDR3 loop reads CASSSVLSRGYTF. DNA for the CDR3: TGCGCCAGCAGCTCCGTGCTATCAAGGGGCTACACCTTC. The complete variable domain, with remaining parts taken from reference TRBV5-1 and TRBJ1-2, reads KAGVTQTPRYLIKTRGQQVTLSCSPISGHRSVSWYQQTPGQGLQFLFEYFSETQRNKGNFPGRFSGRQFSNSRSEMNVSTLELGDSALYLCASSSVLSRGYTFGSGTRLTVV.

This clonotype was seen repeatedly, ten times or more. This sequence joins TRBV29-1 and TRBJ2-5; D remains unclear. This CDR3 is 12 amino acids long. Deletions cut 8 bases from V and 2 bases from J, with 12 bases between. Looked up from germline, CDR1 is SQVTM and CDR2 is ANQGSEA. In DNA form, the CDR3 reads TGCAGCTCCGCTGGGTATCAAGAGACCCAGTACTTC. Translated, it gives CSSAGYQETQYF.

This clonotype was detected a few times. This chain connects TRBV12-3 or TRBV12-4 to TRBJ2-1, with D unresolved. Trimming removed 6 bases at V and 2 bases at J, with 14 bases between. CDR3 length equals 15 residues. The CDR3 nucleotides are TGTGCCAGCAGCGGACGGACCGACCCCTACAATGAGCAGTTCTTC. The encoded protein is CASSGRTDPYNEQFF.

The chain combines TRBV6-5 with TRBJ2-1; no reliable D call. V lost 2 bases to trimming and J lost 9 bases, with 17 bases between them. The CDR3 is made up of 15 amino acids. CDR1 and CDR2 from the germline V gene are MNHEY and SVGAGI. The CDR3 region has the DNA TGTGCCAGCAGTTACACTGGACGGAGCGTGGGTGAGCAGTTCTTC. Translating it yields CASSYTGRSVGEQFF.

In its sample, this clonotype was seen many times. The chain joins TRBV6-5 to TRBJ2-1; D possibly corresponds to TRBD1 (6 bases). The CDR3 spans 13 residues. Germline loops: CDR1 MNHEY, CDR2 SVGAGI. Trimming removed 6 bases at V and 8 bases at J, with 14 bases between. The chain's CDR3 is CASSRHRAHEQFF. In DNA, the CDR3 is TGTGCCAGCAGCCGCCACAGGGCCCATGAGCAGTTCTTC.

This clonotype was counted many times. The CDR3 DNA reads TGCGCCAGCAGCGAACCCTTGGGTGAAGCTTTCTTT. The encoded protein is CASSEPLGEAFF. This chain connects TRBV5-1 to TRBJ1-1; no clear D gene. Trimming took 4 bases from V and 7 from J, leaving 11 bases between them. CDR3 length equals 12 residues. CDR1 SGHRS and CDR2 YFSETQ come from the germline V gene.

This clonotype was recorded at least ten times. This chain links TRBV10-3 with TRBJ2-1, with no clear D. V lost 3 bases and J 4 bases, leaving 4 bases between the germline ends. Germline V gene lookup returns CDR1 ENHRY and CDR2 SYGVKD. This CDR3 has 12 amino acids. The CDR3 region has the DNA TGTGCCATCAGTGACATTTACAATGAGCAGTTCTTC. Translating gives CAISDIYNEQFF.

In this sample, this clonotype turned up many times. This rearrangement joins TRBV4-3 to TRBJ2-7, with TRBD1 matching 9 bases. V was pared by 0 bases and J by 3 bases, with 12 bases of the junction left unmatched. Germline V gene sequence: CDR1 LGHNA, CDR2 YSLEER. The length of the CDR3 is 18 residues. The CDR3 sequence: CASSQDEGQGNLVYEQYF. In DNA, the CDR3 is TGCGCCAGCAGCCAAGATGAAGGACAGGGGAATTTGGTCTACGAGCAGTACTTC.